The clone carrying this T cell receptor (beta chain) appeared once. Germline CDR1 and CDR2: LNHDA and SQIVND (reference sequence). Trimming removed 4 bases at V and 1 base at J, with 4 bases between. The CDR3 covers 12 residues. Clones were read by immunoSEQ multiplex PCR, and TCRdb kept only the in-frame ones, dropping some. The table includes 70,000 or so clones, about 88% detected once. This sample stems from a study of blood T cell repertoires in COVID-19. The sample was peripheral blood. The clonotype comes from a human donor in a cohort sampled during active COVID-19. The V gene is TRBV19, the J gene TRBJ1-1; D gene ambiguous. CDR3 residues: CASSTKNTEAFF. In DNA form, the CDR3 reads TGTGCCAGTAGTACCAAGAACACTGAAGCTTTCTTT.